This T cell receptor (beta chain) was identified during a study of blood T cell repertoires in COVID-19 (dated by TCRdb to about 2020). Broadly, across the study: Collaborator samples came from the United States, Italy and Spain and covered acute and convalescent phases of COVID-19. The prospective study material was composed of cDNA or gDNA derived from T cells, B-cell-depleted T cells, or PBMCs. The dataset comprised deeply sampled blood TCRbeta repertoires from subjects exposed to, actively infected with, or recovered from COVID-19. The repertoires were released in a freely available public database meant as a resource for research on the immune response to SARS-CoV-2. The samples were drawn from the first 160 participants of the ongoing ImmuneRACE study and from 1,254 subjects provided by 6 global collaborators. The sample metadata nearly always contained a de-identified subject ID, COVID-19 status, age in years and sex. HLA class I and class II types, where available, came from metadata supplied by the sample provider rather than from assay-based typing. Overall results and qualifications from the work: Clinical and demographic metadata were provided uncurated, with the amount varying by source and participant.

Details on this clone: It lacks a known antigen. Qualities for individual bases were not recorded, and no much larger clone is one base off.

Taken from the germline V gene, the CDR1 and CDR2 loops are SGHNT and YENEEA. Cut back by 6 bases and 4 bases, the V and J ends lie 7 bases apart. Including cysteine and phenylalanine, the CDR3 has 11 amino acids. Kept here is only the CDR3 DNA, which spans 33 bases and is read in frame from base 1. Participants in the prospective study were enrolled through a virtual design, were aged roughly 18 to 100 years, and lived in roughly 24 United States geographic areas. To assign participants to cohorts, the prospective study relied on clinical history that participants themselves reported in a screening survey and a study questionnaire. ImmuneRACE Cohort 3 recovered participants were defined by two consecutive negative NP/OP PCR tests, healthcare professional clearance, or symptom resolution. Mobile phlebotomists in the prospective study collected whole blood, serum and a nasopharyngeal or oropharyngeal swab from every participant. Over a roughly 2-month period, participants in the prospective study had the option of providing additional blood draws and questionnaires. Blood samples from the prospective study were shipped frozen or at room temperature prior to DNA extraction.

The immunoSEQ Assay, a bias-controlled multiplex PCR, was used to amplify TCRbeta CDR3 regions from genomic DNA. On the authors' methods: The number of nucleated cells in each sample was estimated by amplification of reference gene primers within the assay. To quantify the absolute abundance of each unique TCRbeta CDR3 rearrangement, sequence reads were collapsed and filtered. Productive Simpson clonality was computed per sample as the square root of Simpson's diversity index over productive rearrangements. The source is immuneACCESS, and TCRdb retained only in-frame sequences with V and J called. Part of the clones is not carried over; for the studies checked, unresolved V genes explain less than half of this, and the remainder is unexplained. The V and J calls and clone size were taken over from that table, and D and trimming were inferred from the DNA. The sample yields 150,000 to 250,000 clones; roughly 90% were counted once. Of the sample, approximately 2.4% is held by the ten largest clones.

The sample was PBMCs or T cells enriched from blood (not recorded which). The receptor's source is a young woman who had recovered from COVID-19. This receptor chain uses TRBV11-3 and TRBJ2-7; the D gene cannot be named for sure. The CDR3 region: CASRGDYEQYF. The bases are TGTGCCAGCAGGGGCGATTACGAGCAGTACTTC.